A selection of T cell receptor beta chains follows, all from one sample in a study of shared clonotypes between healthy human individuals. The protocol was immunoSEQ multiplex PCR, while the TCRdb copy is restricted to in-frame clones and leaves out a portion. The sample carries more than 450,000 clones, 79% recorded once. The sample comprised PBMCs. The receptors shown here come from a woman between 40 and 55 years old in good health. Some clones in this sample may be carry-over from other donors' samples. Each CDR3 is given with its conserved first and last residue. The D gene is left open where the match is weak. Clone size, where shown, is once, few, many, or a class for clones that have expanded.

>17|.|TRBV14|TRBD2|TRBJ2-2
TGTGCCAGCAGCCAAGACGGAGCGGGAGGCAACACCGGGGAGCTGTTTTTT
CASSQDGAGGNTGELFF
>17|once|TRBV4-3|TRBD2|TRBJ2-7
TGCGCCAGCAGCCAAGCGATCCGGGTAGCGGGAGTGGGCGAGCAGTACTTC
CASSQAIRVAGVGEQYF
>13|many|TRBV2|.|TRBJ2-7
TGTGCCAGCAGGGGGCAAACACCCTACGAGCAGTACTTC
CASRGQTPYEQYF
>15|.|TRBV28|.|TRBJ1-5
TGTGCCAGCAGGACTCCAGGACGGGAAAATCAGCCCCAGCATTTT
CASRTPGRENQPQHF
>15|.|TRBV5-1|.|TRBJ2-2
TGCGCCAGCAGCTTGGGCAGACCGAACACCGGGGAGCTGTTTTTT
CASSLGRPNTGELFF
>15|.|TRBV19|.|TRBJ2-2
TGTGCCAGTAGTATATTAGCGGCGAACACCGGGGAGCTGTTTTTT
CASSILAANTGELFF
>14|.|TRBV18|.|TRBJ1-2
TGTGCCAGCTCGCCCTCGAACAGTAACTATGGCTACACCTTC
CASSPSNSNYGYTF
>12|few|TRBV10-1|.|TRBJ2-2
TGCGCCAGCAGCTCGAACACCGGGGAGCTGTTTTTT
CASSSNTGELFF
>13|.|TRBV12-5|.|TRBJ2-3
TGTGCTAGTGGTTCGGTTGATGGGGATACGCAGTATTTT
CASGSVDGDTQYF
>15|.|TRBV4-3|.|TRBJ2-7
TGCGCCAGCAGCCAAGATCCAGCGCCGCCCGCCGAGCAGTACTTC
CASSQDPAPPAEQYF
>13|.|TRBV5-1|TRBD2|TRBJ2-1
TGCGCCAGCAGCTTGGAGGCTAGCGGTGAGCAGTTCTTC
CASSLEASGEQFF
>14|few|TRBV5-1|.|TRBJ2-3
TGCGCCAGCAGCTTCAGGCAGGCCACAGATACGCAGTATTTT
CASSFRQATDTQYF
>12|few|TRBV27|TRBD1|TRBJ1-2
TGTGCCAGCAGTCAGACAGGGAATGGCTACACCTTC
CASSQTGNGYTF
>15|.|TRBV7-2|.|TRBJ2-3
TGTGCCAGCAGACTAGGCGGGGGCAGCACAGATACGCAGTATTTT
CASRLGGGSTDTQYF
>13|.|TRBV7-9|.|TRBJ2-5
TGTGCCAGCAGCTTATCCAGGCAAGAGACCCAGTACTTC
CASSLSRQETQYF
>15|.|TRBV28|.|TRBJ2-3
TGTGCCAGCAGTTTTAGTGGGACAAACACAGATACGCAGTATTTT
CASSFSGTNTDTQYF
>11|.|TRBV2|.|TRBJ2-2
TGTGCCAGCAGGGGCACCGGGGAGCTGTTTTTT
CASRGTGELFF
>11|.|TRBV20-1|.|TRBJ2-7
TGCAGTGACCCGGGGCTATACGAGCAGTACTTC
CSDPGLYEQYF
>14|.|TRBV19|TRBD1|TRBJ1-2
TGTGCCAGTAGTACCCAACAGGGGGCGATGGGCTACACCTTC
CASSTQQGAMGYTF
>15|.|TRBV6-5|TRBD2|TRBJ2-2
TGTGCCACCCTTCGGGGACTAGCGGCCACCGGGGAGCTGTTTTTT
CATLRGLAATGELFF
>15|.|TRBV9|.|TRBJ2-2
TGTGCCAGCAGCGTAGGGGGGGTTCGGTCCGGGGAGCTGTTTTTT
CASSVGGVRSGELFF
>14|.|TRBV7-3|.|TRBJ2-2
TGTGCCAGCAGCCGGGACTTTTCCACCGGGGAGCTGTTTTTT
CASSRDFSTGELFF
>12|.|TRBV7-3|TRBD2|TRBJ2-1
TGTGCCAGCAGCCCAACTAGCGGGATACAGTTCTTC
CASSPTSGIQFF
>15|.|TRBV18|.|TRBJ2-7
TGTGCCAGCTGCCCCGACCCAGTAGCGTATTACGAGCAGTACTTC
CASCPDPVAYYEQYF
>16|.|TRBV5-1|TRBD2|TRBJ2-3
TGCGCCAGCAGCTTGGGGGGGACTAGCGACACAGATACGCAGTATTTT
CASSLGGTSDTDTQYF
>15|.|TRBV6-1|.|TRBJ1-2
TGTGCCAGCAGTGAAATGGGCGCCACATACTATGGCTACACCTTC
CASSEMGATYYGYTF
>14|.|TRBV15|.|TRBJ2-7
TGTGCCACCAGCAGAGGGGGGACCTCCTACGAGCAGTACTTC
CATSRGGTSYEQYF
>16|.|TRBV27|TRBD2|TRBJ2-3
TGTGCCAGCAGTTTGTCGGCGGGGGGGGGCGCAGATACGCAGTATTTT
CASSLSAGGGADTQYF
>15|.|TRBV4-3|TRBD2|TRBJ2-5
TGCGCCAGCAGCCAAGCGGGGGGGCTCGGAGAGACCCAGTACTTC
CASSQAGGLGETQYF
>17|once|TRBV18|TRBD2|TRBJ2-5
TGTGCCAGCGCAATGGGACTAGCGGGAGCCCTTGGGGAGACCCAGTACTTC
CASAMGLAGALGETQYF
>14|.|TRBV7-3|.|TRBJ2-2
TGTGCCAGCAAGGGTGGGGCGAACACCGGGGAGCTGTTTTTT
CASKGGANTGELFF
>14|.|TRBV5-1|TRBD1|TRBJ2-7
TGCGCCAGCAGCTTCCGGGACAGTAGACAGGAGCAGTACTTC
CASSFRDSRQEQYF
>15|once|TRBV9|.|TRBJ2-2
TGTGCCAGCGGGGCGGGGAAATTTGGCACCGGGGAGCTGTTTTTT
CASGAGKFGTGELFF
>14|.|TRBV28|.|TRBJ2-2
TGTGCCAGCAGTTCGACAGAGAACACCGGGGAGCTGTTTTTT
CASSSTENTGELFF
>13|.|TRBV6-1|.|TRBJ2-2
TGTGCCAGCGCGCTAGTTTTAACCGGGGAGCTGTTTTTT
CASALVLTGELFF
>15|.|TRBV5-4|TRBD2|TRBJ2-7
TGTGCCAGCAGCTTGGCGCCTAGCGGATCCTACGAGCAGTACTTC
CASSLAPSGSYEQYF
>14|.|TRBV11-1|.|TRBJ2-1
TGTGCCAGCAGCTATCTGGGTAGCTGGGATGAGCAGTTCTTC
CASSYLGSWDEQFF
>14|many|TRBV5-4|.|TRBJ1-1
TGTGCCAGCAGCTTGTCGGTCGGGGACACTGAAGCTTTCTTT
CASSLSVGDTEAFF
>14|.|TRBV18|.|TRBJ1-1
TGTGCCAGCTCACCAACGTCTGACGCTACTGAAGCTTTCTTT
CASSPTSDATEAFF
>13|.|TRBV19|TRBD1|TRBJ2-7
TGTGCCAGTAGTAGACAGGGTAAGTACGAGCAGTACTTC
CASSRQGKYEQYF
>15|.|TRBV7-3|TRBD2|TRBJ2-1
TGTGCCAGCAGCTCCACTAGCGGGAGTAACAATGAGCAGTTCTTC
CASSSTSGSNNEQFF
>16|.|TRBV2|TRBD2|TRBJ2-5
TGTGCCAGCAGTTTTAGACTAGCGGGGGGGGAAGAGACCCAGTACTTC
CASSFRLAGGEETQYF
>15|.|TRBV11-1|TRBD2|TRBJ2-3
TGTGCCAGCAGCACACTAGCGGGAGAAGGAGATACGCAGTATTTT
CASSTLAGEGDTQYF
>13|.|TRBV5-4|.|TRBJ1-1
TGTGCCAGCAGCCGAACAAGGGAAGCTGAAGCTTTCTTT
CASSRTREAEAFF
>15|.|TRBV18|.|TRBJ2-4
TGTGCCAGCTCACCAATGTCAACAGGGAAAAACATTCAGTACTTC
CASSPMSTGKNIQYF
>15|.|TRBV7-2|TRBD1|TRBJ2-7
TGTGCCAGCAGCACCCCGACAGGGATAGCCTACGAGCAGTACTTC
CASSTPTGIAYEQYF
>16|.|TRBV18|TRBD2|TRBJ2-1
TGTGCCAGCTCACCTCCTAGCGGGAGGCCCAACAATGAGCAGTTCTTC
CASSPPSGRPNNEQFF
>16|.|TRBV7-8|TRBD2|TRBJ2-3
TGTGCCAGCAGCGGCCCCCGGCGCGGGAGGGGAGATACGCAGTATTTT
CASSGPRRGRGDTQYF
>14|.|TRBV6-6|.|TRBJ2-1
TGTGCCATCCGCGATGGGCAGGGGAACGATGAGCAGTTCTTC
CAIRDGQGNDEQFF
>11|.|TRBV28|.|TRBJ2-3
TGTGCCAGCAGTTCTAGCTTTACGCAGTATTTT
CASSSSFTQYF
>16|.|TRBV27|.|TRBJ2-6
TGTGCCAGCAGCGGGGCTAGGACGTCTGGGGCCAACGTCCTGACTTTC
CASSGARTSGANVLTF
>16|.|TRBV5-4|.|TRBJ1-3
TGTGCCAGCAGCTTTTCCCAAACAGGCTCTGGAAACACCATATATTTT
CASSFSQTGSGNTIYF
>14|.|TRBV10-3|.|TRBJ1-2
TGTGCCATCAGTGAGTCTGACAGCCCCTATGGCTACACCTTC
CAISESDSPYGYTF
>15|.|TRBV30|.|TRBJ1-4
TGTGCCTGGAGCCCCGGCTTAGGGGGAGACGAAAAACTGTTTTTT
CAWSPGLGGDEKLFF
>12|few|TRBV29-1|.|TRBJ2-1
TGCAGCGTTGAAGTTACTACTGGTGAGCAGTTCTTC
CSVEVTTGEQFF
>16|.|TRBV19|TRBD2|TRBJ2-1
TGTGCCAGTAGTGGGCGACTAGCGGCATCCTACAATGAGCAGTTCTTC
CASSGRLAASYNEQFF
>13|.|TRBV2|.|TRBJ2-7
TGTGCCAGCCGACAGAGCGTTTTCTACGAGCAGTACTTC
CASRQSVFYEQYF
>13|.|TRBV5-1|.|TRBJ2-4
TGCGCCAGCAGCCCGACGGGGGTGCCCATTCAGTACTTC
CASSPTGVPIQYF
>16|.|TRBV21-1|.|TRBJ1-1
TGTGCCAGCAGCAGCCTAGACAGGGGGTGGAACACTGAAGCTTTCTTT
CASSSLDRGWNTEAFF